What follows is one T cell receptor beta chain and its context. In the authors' methods: Reference gene primer amplification gave estimated nucleated cell counts. TCRdb's table, derived via immunoSEQ multiplex PCR, lists solely in-frame clones and lacks some. The D gene and trimming were derived from the DNA, and the V and J assignments and clone size from that table. The sample yields around 290,000 clones, 75% to 95% seen once. The germline V gene encodes CDR1 ENHRY and CDR2 SYGVKD. V was trimmed by 3 bases and J by 5 bases, leaving 10 bases between them. The CDR3 sequence is 13 residues long. This entry is derived from a study of blood T cell repertoires in COVID-19. For the study at large: PBMCs, B-cell-depleted T cells, or T cells provided the cDNA or gDNA that made up the material.

This chain uses TRBV10-3 with TRBJ1-2; D call uncertain. The clonotype comes from a woman aged 25-40 years who had recovered from COVID-19. Material for sequencing was PBMCs or T cells enriched from blood (not recorded which). The CDR3 loop reads CAISDPGLYGYTF. The CDR3 DNA reads TGTGCCATCAGTGATCCCGGACTTTATGGCTACACCTTC.